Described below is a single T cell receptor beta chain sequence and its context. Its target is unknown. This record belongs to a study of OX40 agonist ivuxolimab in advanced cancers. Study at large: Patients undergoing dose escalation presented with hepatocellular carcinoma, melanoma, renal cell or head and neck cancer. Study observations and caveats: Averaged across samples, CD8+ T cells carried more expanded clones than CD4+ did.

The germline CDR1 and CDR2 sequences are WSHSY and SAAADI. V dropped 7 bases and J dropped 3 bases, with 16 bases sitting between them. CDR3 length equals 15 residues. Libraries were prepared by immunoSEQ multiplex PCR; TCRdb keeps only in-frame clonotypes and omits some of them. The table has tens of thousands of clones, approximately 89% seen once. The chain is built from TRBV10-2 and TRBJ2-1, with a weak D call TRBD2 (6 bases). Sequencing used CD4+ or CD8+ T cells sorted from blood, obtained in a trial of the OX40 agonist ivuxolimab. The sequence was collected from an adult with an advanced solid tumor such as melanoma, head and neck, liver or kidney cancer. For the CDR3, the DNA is TGCGCCAGCACCCCCCTAGGGGAGGACTACAATGAGCAGTTCTTC. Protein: CASTPLGEDYNEQFF.